These 18 T cell receptor beta chains were sequenced from one sample in a study of cytomegalovirus exposure and HLA in healthy donors. Primers: 60 Vbeta forward and 13 Jbeta reverse. Only in-frame clones appear in the TCRdb table, and some are missing; sequencing was by immunoSEQ multiplex PCR. The sample carries approximately 75,000 clones, roughly 80% recorded once. The sample taken for sequencing was PBMCs. These receptors all stem from a male donor in good health and CMV-seronegative.

The genes are TRBV2 and TRBJ2-7; D uncertain. Germline assignment: CDR1 SNHLY and CDR2 FYNNEI. This CDR3 has 15 amino acids. Trimming shortened V by 1 base and J by 3 bases, and 13 bases separated the two germline ends. CDR3 bases: TGTGCCAGCAGTGAAGGTAGGCTCTCTAGCTACGAGCAGTACTTC. This encodes CASSEGRLSSYEQYF.

This chain joins TRBV5-1 and TRBJ2-7, with a possible D match to TRBD1 (5 bases). Trimming left V 0 bases short and J 5 bases short, with 12 bases between. This CDR3 contains 14 residues. Germline V lookup: CDR1 SGHRS, CDR2 YFSETQ. The CDR3 spells CASSLVAGSDEQYF. The CDR3 DNA is TGCGCCAGCAGCTTGGTCGCAGGGTCTGACGAGCAGTACTTC.

The chain links TRBV10-2 to TRBJ1-6, with D perhaps matching TRBD1 (6 bases). V lost 5 bases and J lost 10, with 15 bases in between. This CDR3 has 14 amino acids. Per the germline V gene, CDR1 is WSHSY and CDR2 is SAAADI. CDR3 loop: CASSSAGDGSPLHF. In DNA form, the CDR3 reads TGCGCCAGCAGTTCGGCAGGGGATGGCTCACCCCTCCACTTT.

CDR3 DNA sequence: TGTGCCAGCTCACCACCGACTAGCGGGGGTCACAATGAGCAGTTCTTC. Amino acid sequence: CASSPPTSGGHNEQFF. This chain links TRBV18 with TRBJ2-1; TRBD2 matches 12 bases. Germline V gene lookup returns CDR1 KGHSH and CDR2 LQKENI. The V segment lost 0 bases and the J segment 5 bases; nucleotides outside the gene matches: 2. The CDR3 has 16 amino acids.

The rearrangement links TRBV30 to TRBJ1-4; a weak D match, TRBD1 (6 bases). The CDR3 is 14 residues long. Trimming removed 3 bases from V and 3 bases from J, with 11 bases in between. CDR1 and CDR2 from the germline V gene are GTSNPN and SVGIG (reference sequence). The CDR3 DNA sequence: TGTGCCTGGAGGACCGGGACATCTAATGAAAAACTGTTTTTT. It specifies CAWRTGTSNEKLFF.

This clone has only a few counts. The chain carries TRBV2 and TRBJ1-4, with D unresolved. Germline CDR1 is SNHLY and CDR2 is FYNNEI. The CDR3 has 14 amino acids. Trimming cost V 6 bases and J 4 bases, with 12 bases left between them. The CDR3 bases are TGTGCCAGCAGCGTGAGGTCGGTTAATGAAAAACTGTTTTTT. Translation: CASSVRSVNEKLFF.

V is TRBV4-3 and J is TRBJ1-1; no reliable D call. Germline V gene sequence: CDR1 LGHNA, CDR2 YSLEER. Trimming removed 0 bases at V and 5 bases at J, with 7 bases between. This CDR3 contains 13 residues. The DNA for the CDR3 is TGCGCCAGCAGCCAAGAGAAGCGGACTGAAGCTTTCTTT. Amino acid sequence: CASSQEKRTEAFF.

The chain carries TRBV5-1 and TRBJ1-4; D perhaps matches TRBD1 (6 bases). The CDR3 contains 15 residues. Trimming cost V 4 bases and J 2 bases, with 12 bases left between them. CDR1 and CDR2 from the germline V gene are SGHRS and YFSETQ. Written as DNA, the CDR3 is TGCGCCAGCAGCCCACAGGGACGGACTAATGAAAAACTGTTTTTT. Residues: CASSPQGRTNEKLFF.

The CDR3 nucleotides are TGTGCCAGCAGCGTAGGAGGGGGTCTTGATGGCTACACCTTC. Its protein product is CASSVGGGLDGYTF. The genes are TRBV9 and TRBJ1-2; a weak D match, TRBD1 (6 bases). V was clipped by 0 bases and J by 6 bases, with 12 bases between them. CDR1 is SGDLS and CDR2 is YYNGEE in the germline V gene. This CDR3 has 14 amino acids.

The chain couples TRBV27 to TRBJ1-1, with D possibly matching TRBD1 (5 bases). CDR3 length: 17 residues. V lost 3 bases and J lost 0, with 17 bases in between. The germline V gene has CDR1 MNHEY and CDR2 SMNVEV (reference sequence). The CDR3 loop is CASSLRRGYLLNTEAFF. CDR3 sequence (DNA): TGTGCCAGCAGTTTGAGGAGGGGATACCTTTTGAACACTGAAGCTTTCTTT.

This clone was picked up a small number of times. The rearrangement uses TRBV5-1 and TRBJ1-2, with a tentative D call TRBD1 (6 bases). The germline V gene has CDR1 SGHRS and CDR2 YFSETQ. Trimming left V 2 bases short and J 7 bases short, with 12 bases between. This CDR3 region has 13 residues. CDR3 region: CASSLDPGVGYTF. DNA of the CDR3: TGCGCCAGCAGCTTAGACCCAGGGGTTGGCTACACCTTC.

The V and J genes are TRBV10-3 and TRBJ2-3; D unresolved. Germline V gene data show CDR1 as ENHRY and CDR2 as SYGVKD. The V and J ends lost 6 bases and 2 bases respectively, with 15 bases between them. The CDR3 totals 15 residues. CDR3 sequence (DNA): TGTGCCATCAGAAACTCTTCACAGAACACAGATACGCAGTATTTT. It encodes CAIRNSSQNTDTQYF.

The chain combines TRBV5-6 with TRBJ2-1; D is undetermined. The CDR3 is made up of 12 amino acids. The ends were cut back, 3 bases at V and 8 bases at J, with 9 bases in the middle. Germline CDR1 SGHDT, CDR2 YYEEEE. DNA of the CDR3: TGTGCCAGCAGCTCACTATTGGATGAGCAGTTCTTC. Translated, it gives CASSSLLDEQFF.

The chain combines TRBV5-1 with TRBJ2-3, with 10 positions matching TRBD1. CDR3 size: 15 residues. Trimming cost V 4 bases and J 1 base; bases outside gene matches: 3. Germline assignment: CDR1 SGHRS and CDR2 YFSETQ. CDR3 region: CASSADRGRTDTQYF. CDR3 sequence (DNA): TGCGCCAGCAGCGCCGACAGGGGGCGCACAGATACGCAGTATTTT.

The rearrangement joins TRBV7-5 to TRBJ2-2; whether TRBD1, the table's D call, matches the DNA was not checked. TRBV7-5 is tagged as a pseudogene. The CDR3 is 18 amino acids. The CDR3 spells CARSLLCGQGANTGELFF. The CDR3 nucleotides read TGTGCCAGAAGCTTATTGTGCGGACAGGGGGCGAACACCGGGGAGCTGTTTTTT.

The chain links TRBV7-2 to TRBJ1-1; D is perhaps TRBD1 (5 bases). From germline, CDR1 is SGHTA and CDR2 FQGNSA. This CDR3 comprises 14 residues. Trimming left V 3 bases short and J 3 bases short, with 11 bases between. Written as DNA, the CDR3 is TGTGCCAGCAGCTTGATCAGGGATCACACTGAAGCTTTCTTT. Translating it yields CASSLIRDHTEAFF.

The chain has TRBV19 and TRBJ1-2, with 11 bases matching TRBD1. Germline V lookup: CDR1 LNHDA, CDR2 SQIVND (reference sequence). The CDR3 has 16 residues. The junction had 11 bases not matched to a gene; V was cut back by 4 bases and J by 7 bases. Written as DNA, the CDR3 is TGTGCCAGTAGTAGAGACGCCGGACAGGGGGCGGGTGGCTACACCTTC. The encoded protein is CASSRDAGQGAGGYTF. The variable domain in full, completed from reference TRBV19 and TRBJ1-2, reads DGGITQSPKYLFRKEGQNVTLSCEQNLNHDAMYWYRQDPGQGLRLIYYSQIVNDFQKGDIAEGYSVSREKKESFPLTVTSAQKNPTAFYLCASSRDAGQGAGGYTFGSGTRLTVV.

V gene TRBV14 combines with J gene TRBJ1-6; no clear D gene. This CDR3 region has 14 residues. In germline, CDR1 is SGHDN, CDR2 FVKESK. Trimming took 0 bases from V and 7 from J, leaving 7 bases between them. DNA of the CDR3: TGTGCCAGCAGCCAAGAAAACAAGAATTCACCCCTCCACTTT. Residues: CASSQENKNSPLHF. The entire variable domain, with the rest obtained from reference TRBV14 and TRBJ1-6, is as follows: EAGVTQFPSHSVIEKGQTVTLRCDPISGHDNLYWYRRVMGKEIKFLLHFVKESKQDESGMPNNRFLAERTGGTYSTLKVQPAELEDSGVYFCASSQENKNSPLHFGNGTRLTVT.